This entry lists 29 T cell receptor beta chains sequenced from one sample in a study of beta chain features in type 1 diabetes. TCRB transcripts that were expressed got sequenced, as all of the isolated RNA had been reverse transcribed. Method: immunoSEQ multiplex PCR; TCRdb's copy keeps in-frame clones and lacks some. The sample carries roughly 500,000 clones, 9.5% to 12% recorded once. Sample: naive CD4+ T cells from blood. The receptors originated from a woman under 30 in good health.

This chain joins TRBV4-1 and TRBJ1-4, with D possibly matching TRBD1 (6 bases). Trimming stripped 2 bases from V and 4 bases from J, with 11 bases between. The CDR3 contains 15 residues. Germline assignment: CDR1 MGHRA and CDR2 YSYEKL. The CDR3 DNA sequence: TGCGCCAGCAGCCAATGGGGGGCTCTTAATGAAAAACTGTTTTTT. This codes for CASSQWGALNEKLFF.

The V gene is TRBV27, the J gene TRBJ2-1, with D possibly being TRBD2 (5 bases). The germline V gene encodes CDR1 MNHEY and CDR2 SMNVEV (reference sequence). Trimming left V 5 bases short and J 4 bases short, with 6 bases between. The CDR3 extends over 12 amino acids. Written as DNA, the CDR3 is TGTGCCAGCAGTGACTATTACAATGAGCAGTTCTTC. Translating it yields CASSDYYNEQFF.

The chain links TRBV7-9 to TRBJ2-2, with D perhaps TRBD1 or TRBD2 (5 bases each). Trimming removed 2 bases at V and 4 bases at J, with 8 bases between. The CDR3 totals 14 residues. Germline CDR1 SEHNR, CDR2 FQNEAQ (reference sequence). CDR3 loop: CASSLMGTTGELFF. CDR3 coding DNA: TGTGCCAGCAGCTTAATGGGGACCACCGGGGAGCTGTTTTTT.

Of note for this clone: This sample includes further DNA sequences coding for the same CDR3. V usage is TRBV10-3 and J usage is TRBJ2-5, with D possibly being TRBD1 (6 bases). The length of the CDR3 is 13 residues. The germline V gene encodes CDR1 ENHRY and CDR2 SYGVKD. V lost 4 bases and J 2 bases, leaving 8 bases between the germline ends. As DNA, the CDR3 is TGTGCCATCAGTGGGACAGTTCAAGAGACCCAGTACTTC. It encodes CAISGTVQETQYF.

The chain links TRBV18 to TRBJ2-5; 10 positions agree with TRBD2. The CDR3 is 16 residues long. CDR1 is KGHSH and CDR2 is LQKENI in the germline V gene. The ends lost 1 base at V and 2 bases at J; junction bases unmatched: 4. The chain's CDR3 is CASSPLTSGIQETQYF. CDR3 DNA sequence: TGTGCCAGCTCACCACTAACTAGCGGGATACAAGAGACCCAGTACTTC.

The rearrangement uses TRBV7-9 and TRBJ2-1; D is uncertain. CDR3 size: 13 residues. The germline gives CDR1 SEHNR, CDR2 FQNEAQ (reference sequence). Trimming shortened V by 1 base and J by 9 bases, and 10 bases separated the two germline ends. The CDR3 DNA follows: TGTGCCAGCAGCTTAGAGGGTGCCGGTGAGCAGTTCTTC. Translated, it gives CASSLEGAGEQFF.

The sample holds a few counts of this clone. The chain employs TRBV5-6 and TRBJ2-7; D not resolved. The V end lost 4 bases, the J end lost 5 bases, and 22 bases lay between the germline ends. CDR3 length: 16 amino acids. Germline V gene data show CDR1 as SGHDT and CDR2 as YYEEEE. The CDR3 nucleotides are TGTGCCAGCAGCCCTCTAGGGCCCTCCGCAGGACACGAGCAGTACTTC. Protein product: CASSPLGPSAGHEQYF.

The gene calls are TRBV4-3 and TRBJ2-1; 14 bases are shared with TRBD2. Looked up from germline, CDR1 is LGHNA and CDR2 is YSLEER. V shed 1 base and J 1 base; nucleotides not matched to a gene: 15. The length of the CDR3 is 22 residues. The CDR3 region is CASSQAPRTGLAGVGSYNEQFF. The CDR3 bases are TGCGCCAGCAGCCAAGCCCCCCGTACGGGACTAGCGGGAGTGGGGTCCTACAATGAGCAGTTCTTC.

The J gene is TRBJ2-7, the V gene TRBV7-2; tentative D call: TRBD2 (5 bases). The germline V and J ends were trimmed by 5 bases and 5 bases, with 22 bases remaining between them. The CDR3 runs 16 residues. Germline CDR1 and CDR2: SGHTA and FQGNSA. The CDR3 protein is CASSPGDGRTVHEQYF. DNA for the CDR3: TGTGCCAGCAGCCCCGGAGATGGGCGGACTGTGCACGAGCAGTACTTC. Supplemented by reference TRBV7-2 and TRBJ2-7, the full variable domain reads GAGVSQSPSNKVTEKGKDVELRCDPISGHTALYWYRQSLGQGLEFLIYFQGNSAPDKSGLPSDRFSAERTGGSVSTLTIQRTQQEDSAVYLCASSPGDGRTVHEQYFGPGTRLTVT.

This clone showed up just a few times. V is TRBV9 and J is TRBJ2-5, with 14 bases matching TRBD2. Germline V gene lookup returns CDR1 SGDLS and CDR2 YYNGEE. The CDR3 consists of 17 residues. V lost 3 bases to trimming and J lost 4 bases; unmatched junction nucleotides: 8. CDR3 DNA: TGTGCCAGCAGCGATGGACTAGCGGGGGGATTTAGAGAGACCCAGTACTTC. Translated, it gives CASSDGLAGGFRETQYF.

This chain joins TRBV2 and TRBJ2-2, with 11 bases fitting TRBD2. The J segment lost 1 base and the V segment lost 6 bases, leaving 4 bases of the junction unmatched. There are 16 residues in the CDR3. Germline CDR1 reads SNHLY; CDR2 reads FYNNEI. The CDR3 DNA reads as TGTGCCAGCAGCCTAGCGGGGGGCGTGAACACCGGGGAGCTGTTTTTT. Protein product: CASSLAGGVNTGELFF.

This clone was picked up a small number of times. This chain joins TRBV30 and TRBJ2-1; D gene unclear. Germline V gene data show CDR1 as GTSNPN and CDR2 as SVGIG (reference sequence). The ends were cut back, 0 bases at V and 6 bases at J, with 12 bases in the middle. The CDR3 is 14 amino acids. CDR3 coding DNA: TGTGCCTGGAGTGTACGTTCTACCATCAATGAGCAGTTCTTC. Translating it yields CAWSVRSTINEQFF.

Here the CDR3 reads CASSDRQGRKTQYF. The CDR3 DNA follows: TGTGCCAGTAGTGACCGACAGGGTCGGAAGACCCAGTACTTC. This chain joins TRBV19 and TRBJ2-5; TRBD1 agrees at 7 bases. CDR1 and CDR2 (germline): LNHDA, SQIVND (reference sequence). The CDR3 has 14 amino acids. V was pared by 5 bases and J by 6 bases, with 9 bases of the junction left unmatched.

The chain carries TRBV10-3 and TRBJ2-5; 9 nucleotides match TRBD1. Germline V gene data show CDR1 as ENHRY and CDR2 as SYGVKD. The CDR3 covers 15 residues. With 3 bases clipped from V and 6 bases from J, the junction kept 8 bases outside the gene matches. The CDR3 bases are TGTGCCATCAGTGACGGAAGGGACAGGGTGAAGACCCAGTACTTC. Its protein is CAISDGRDRVKTQYF.

The chain links TRBV4-1 to TRBJ2-1; TRBD2 might be the D (6 bases). The CDR3 loop spans 11 amino acids. The germline gives CDR1 MGHRA, CDR2 YSYEKL. Trimming shortened V by 5 bases and J by 15 bases, and 14 bases separated the two germline ends. The CDR3 region is CASSEAGWWFF. As DNA, the CDR3 is TGCGCCAGCAGCGAGGCGGGGTGGTGGTTCTTC.

This clone was seen a few times. CDR3 loop: CSVELHGRDYGYTF. The CDR3 DNA follows: TGCAGCGTTGAATTACACGGCAGAGACTATGGCTACACCTTC. The gene calls are TRBV29-1 and TRBJ1-2; D uncertain. Germline V gene sequence: CDR1 SQVTM, CDR2 ANQGSEA. The V end was cut by 2 bases, the J end by 3 bases, with 13 bases between. The CDR3 consists of 14 residues.

This clone was seen only a few times. This sequence joins TRBV10-3 and TRBJ1-1; possibly TRBD1 for D (6 bases). Germline V gene lookup returns CDR1 ENHRY and CDR2 SYGVKD. The CDR3 totals 12 residues. Deletions cut 6 bases from V and 2 bases from J, with 7 bases between. The chain's CDR3 is CAIRDSNTEAFF. The CDR3 DNA reads TGTGCCATCAGGGACAGCAACACTGAAGCTTTCTTT.

The table lists this clone with a few counts. The V gene is TRBV4-1, the J gene TRBJ2-7; 7 nucleotides align to TRBD1. The junction had 9 bases not matched to a gene; V was cut back by 4 bases and J by 3 bases. There are 15 residues in the CDR3. Germline CDR1 MGHRA, CDR2 YSYEKL. DNA of the CDR3: TGCGCCAGCAGCCGGATACCGGGACAGTTCTACGAGCAGTACGTC. Translated, it gives CASSRIPGQFYEQYV.

This clone came up a few times. The chain joins TRBV13 to TRBJ2-5; 9 bases agree with TRBD1. With V trimmed by 4 bases and J by 0 bases, 9 bases remained unmatched. The germline V gene encodes CDR1 PRHDT and CDR2 FYEKMQ (reference sequence). This CDR3 has 17 amino acids. CDR3 sequence: CASSSTRDRVHQETQYF. The CDR3, as DNA: TGTGCCAGCAGCTCCACCCGGGACAGGGTTCACCAAGAGACCCAGTACTTC. The full variable domain, rest sourced from reference TRBV13 and TRBJ2-5, is AAGVIQSPRHLIKEKRETATLKCYPIPRHDTVYWYQQGPGQDPQFLISFYEKMQSDKGSIPDRFSAQQFSDYHSELNMSSLELGDSALYFCASSSTRDRVHQETQYFGPGTRLLVL.

V usage is TRBV4-2 and J usage is TRBJ2-5; D is unresolved. The CDR3 covers 15 residues. Germline V gene data show CDR1 as LGHNA and CDR2 as YNFKEQ. V lost 8 bases and J lost 4, with 20 bases in between. CDR3 DNA: TGTGCCAGCCAAGTGTCGGCGGAACTTCGAGAGACCCAGTACTTC. Encoded protein: CASQVSAELRETQYF.

Ten or more counts support this clone. The chain joins TRBV9 to TRBJ2-6; D uncertain. The CDR3 is 14 residues long. Deletions cut 4 bases from V and 1 base from J, with 6 bases between. The V gene's germline CDR1 is SGDLS and CDR2 YYNGEE. This CDR3 reads CASSLLSGANVLTF. The CDR3 bases are TGTGCCAGCAGCCTCCTATCTGGGGCCAACGTCCTGACTTTC.

The chain has TRBV18 and TRBJ1-1; D possibly corresponds to TRBD1 (6 bases). The CDR3 has 17 residues. Trimming removed 1 base from V and 0 bases from J, with 15 bases in between. From germline, CDR1 is KGHSH and CDR2 LQKENI. CDR3 DNA: TGTGCCAGCTCACCACTGGGACACGCCAGTGTGAACACTGAAGCTTTCTTT. This gives the protein CASSPLGHASVNTEAFF.

This clone was seen a handful of times. The chain uses TRBV29-1 and TRBJ1-2; 7 nucleotides agree with TRBD1. Looked up from germline, CDR1 is SQVTM and CDR2 is ANQGSEA. V lost 7 bases and J lost 1; bases outside the gene matches: 6. This CDR3 is 13 amino acids long. The CDR3 region is CSAGTAFNYGYTF. In nucleotides, the CDR3 is TGCAGCGCCGGGACAGCCTTTAACTATGGCTACACCTTC.

The chain has TRBV7-8 and TRBJ2-3; D remains unclear. CDR1 and CDR2 from the germline V gene are SGHVS and FQNEAQ. Trimming took 5 bases from V and 5 from J, leaving 14 bases between them. The CDR3 spans 14 residues. In nucleotides, the CDR3 is TGTGCCAGCAGCGAGACCCGGGCAGGAGATACGCAGTATTTT. Translated: CASSETRAGDTQYF.

The V and J genes are TRBV29-1 and TRBJ1-5; the D gene is possibly TRBD1 (5 bases). Germline CDR1 is SQVTM and CDR2 is ANQGSEA. The CDR3 has 13 residues. Trimming took off 4 bases at V and 6 bases at J, with 13 bases between the two ends. CDR3 in amino acids: CSVAREEGQPQHF. CDR3 nucleotide sequence: TGCAGCGTTGCCAGGGAGGAGGGTCAGCCCCAGCATTTT.

This clone was seen a few times. This sequence joins TRBV11-3 and TRBJ2-1; unclear D gene. V was trimmed by 1 base and J by 4 bases, leaving 11 bases between them. Germline V gene lookup returns CDR1 SGHNT and CDR2 YENEEA. The CDR3 is made up of 15 amino acids. DNA for the CDR3: TGTGCCAGCAGCTTAGGGGTGAGGCTATACAATGAGCAGTTCTTC. As protein: CASSLGVRLYNEQFF.

This clone occurred a few times. The chain is built from TRBV7-2 and TRBJ2-7; D is perhaps TRBD1 or TRBD2 (5 bases each). The CDR3 length is 14 residues. In germline, CDR1 is SGHTA, CDR2 FQGNSA. Trimming pared 5 bases from V and 4 bases from J, leaving 15 bases between. CDR3 amino acids: CASSRDQAPYEQYF. CDR3 nucleotide sequence: TGTGCCAGCAGCCGGGACCAGGCCCCATACGAGCAGTACTTC.

This chain joins TRBV5-1 and TRBJ1-1; D call uncertain. Germline V gene data show CDR1 as SGHRS and CDR2 as YFSETQ. This CDR3 is 14 amino acids long. V lost 1 base and J 6 bases, leaving 13 bases between the germline ends. The CDR3 loop is CASSLSGFIPEAFF. For the CDR3, the DNA is TGCGCCAGCAGCTTGTCGGGATTCATCCCTGAAGCTTTCTTT. The whole variable domain, remainder taken from reference TRBV5-1 and TRBJ1-1, is KAGVTQTPRYLIKTRGQQVTLSCSPISGHRSVSWYQQTPGQGLQFLFEYFSETQRNKGNFPGRFSGRQFSNSRSEMNVSTLELGDSALYLCASSLSGFIPEAFFGQGTRLTVV.

The chain links TRBV18 to TRBJ1-6; D remains unclear. The germline CDR1 and CDR2 sequences are KGHSH and LQKENI. V lost 4 bases to trimming and J lost 5 bases, with 12 bases between them. The length of the CDR3 is 15 residues. CDR3 sequence: CASSRTESNNSPLHF. The DNA for the CDR3 is TGTGCCAGCTCACGAACAGAAAGCAATAATTCACCCCTCCACTTT. Full variable domain (remainder filled in from reference TRBV18 and TRBJ1-6): NAGVMQNPRHLVRRRGQEARLRCSPMKGHSHVYWYRQLPEEGLKFMVYLQKENIIDESGMPKERFSAEFPKEGPSILRIQQVVRGDSAAYFCASSRTESNNSPLHFGNGTRLTVT.